These T cell receptor beta chains were read from a single sample in a study of OX40 agonist ivuxolimab in advanced cancers. Using immunoSEQ multiplex PCR, the repertoire was profiled, and TCRdb retains in-frame clones only, with some absent. The table includes about 55,000 clones, around 87% detected once. The sequenced sample was CD4+ or CD8+ T cells sorted from blood, obtained in a trial of the OX40 agonist ivuxolimab. Receptor source: an adult with an advanced solid tumor such as melanoma, head and neck, liver or kidney cancer. The CDR3 runs from the conserved cysteine through the conserved F or W. Each record gives: D gene, J gene, V gene, clone size, CDR3 DNA, CDR3 protein. The D gene is left open where the match is weak. Clone sizes are given selectively: once, few, many, or a class where the clone is expanded.

D: -
J: TRBJ2-1
V: TRBV11-2
size: -
DNA: TGTGCCAGCAGCTTAGAAGTAGGCGAAGCTTACAATGAGCAGTTCTTC
CDR3: CASSLEVGEAYNEQFF

D: -
J: TRBJ2-7
V: TRBV5-4
size: -
DNA: TGTGCCAGCAGCTCTCGCAGGACATGGGACTACGAGCAGTACTTC
CDR3: CASSSRRTWDYEQYF

D: -
J: TRBJ1-2
V: TRBV19
size: -
DNA: TGTGCCAGTAGTATAGTAGCCGGATACTATGGCTACACCTTC
CDR3: CASSIVAGYYGYTF

D: -
J: TRBJ2-1
V: TRBV5-5
size: -
DNA: TGTGCCAGCAGCTTTAGTCAGTATCCTAAGGTGAATGAGCAGTTCTTC
CDR3: CASSFSQYPKVNEQFF

D: -
J: TRBJ2-2
V: TRBV19
size: once
DNA: TGTGCCAGTAGTATTAGTGGGAGAGGCACCGGGGAGCTGTTTTTT
CDR3: CASSISGRGTGELFF

D: TRBD1
J: TRBJ1-1
V: TRBV10-3
size: -
DNA: TGTGCCATCAGTGAGGGACAGGGTGACCCCACTGAAGCTTTCTTT
CDR3: CAISEGQGDPTEAFF

D: TRBD2
J: TRBJ2-5
V: TRBV2
size: -
DNA: TGTGCCAGCACTTGGAGTAGCGGGAGGGTTGAGCAGTACTTC
CDR3: CASTWSSGRVEQYF

D: -
J: TRBJ2-1
V: TRBV19
size: -
DNA: TGTGCCAGTAGTATTACTAGCTCCTACAATGAGCAGTTCTTC
CDR3: CASSITSSYNEQFF

D: -
J: TRBJ1-1
V: TRBV28
size: -
DNA: TGTGCCAGCAGCCAAGCAGGGAGAGAACAAGCTTTCTTT
CDR3: CASSQAGREQAFF

D: TRBD2
J: TRBJ2-3
V: TRBV9
size: -
DNA: TGTGCCAGCAGCGTCCTGCCGGGACTAGCGATGTTTGATACGCAGTATTTT
CDR3: CASSVLPGLAMFDTQYF

D: TRBD2
J: TRBJ2-7
V: TRBV5-8
size: once
DNA: TGTGCCAGCAGCTTAGCAGGACTAGCGGGGAGCTCCTACGAGCAGTACTTC
CDR3: CASSLAGLAGSSYEQYF

D: TRBD1
J: TRBJ2-1
V: TRBV5-1
size: once
DNA: TGCGCCAGCAGCCCCGGGACAGTCCCCTACAATGAGCAGTTCTTC
CDR3: CASSPGTVPYNEQFF

D: -
J: TRBJ2-3
V: TRBV6-6
size: -
DNA: TGTGCCAGCAGTTCTCACGCGGGAAGCACAGATACGCAGTATTTT
CDR3: CASSSHAGSTDTQYF

D: -
J: TRBJ1-3
V: TRBV30
size: -
DNA: TGTGCCTGGACAGCTTTATTCTCTGGAAACACCATATATTTT
CDR3: CAWTALFSGNTIYF

D: -
J: TRBJ1-1
V: TRBV11-2
size: -
DNA: TGTGCCAGCAGCCTAGACAGAGGGGGAAACACTGAAGCTTTCTTT
CDR3: CASSLDRGGNTEAFF

D: -
J: TRBJ1-1
V: TRBV5-1
size: -
DNA: TGCGCCAGCAGCTCCAGACAAGGGAAGAGGAACACTGAAGCTTTCTTT
CDR3: CASSSRQGKRNTEAFF

D: -
J: TRBJ2-7
V: TRBV9
size: once
DNA: TGTGCCAGCAGCCGCACCAGTCAGCCACACTACGAGCAGTACTTC
CDR3: CASSRTSQPHYEQYF

D: TRBD1
J: TRBJ1-3
V: TRBV7-9
size: -
DNA: TGTGCCAGCAGCTCGACAGGGGAGAAGCCTGGAAACACCATATATTTT
CDR3: CASSSTGEKPGNTIYF

D: TRBD1
J: TRBJ2-7
V: TRBV5-1
size: -
DNA: TGCGCCAGCAGCCCGGGACAGTCCGTCCACGAGCAGTACTTC
CDR3: CASSPGQSVHEQYF

D: -
J: TRBJ1-5
V: TRBV28
size: -
DNA: TGTGCCAGCAGTTTCTCCGAGCCCCAGCATTTT
CDR3: CASSFSEPQHF

D: TRBD1
J: TRBJ1-2
V: TRBV9
size: -
DNA: TGTGCCAGCAGCGGAGGGACAGCTGGCTACACCTTC
CDR3: CASSGGTAGYTF

D: -
J: TRBJ1-5
V: TRBV4-2
size: -
DNA: TGTGCCAGCAGCCCGGGTCTTTTTGGGAGAAGCCAGCCCCAGCATTTT
CDR3: CASSPGLFGRSQPQHF

D: -
J: TRBJ2-3
V: TRBV28
size: -
DNA: TGTGCCAGCAAGGGACCAAGCACAGATACGCAGTATTTT
CDR3: CASKGPSTDTQYF

D: -
J: TRBJ1-5
V: TRBV28
size: -
DNA: TGTGCCAGCAGCCGCGGAGGAGGCAATCAGCCCCAGCATTTT
CDR3: CASSRGGGNQPQHF

D: TRBD1
J: TRBJ1-5
V: TRBV7-9
size: -
DNA: TGTGCCAGCAGCCCCAGACAGGGGTTGGATCAGCCCCAGCATTTT
CDR3: CASSPRQGLDQPQHF